The 24 T cell receptor beta chains listed next were all sequenced from one sample in a study of Graves' ophthalmopathy and Graves' hyperthyroidism. RNA transcripts provided the template for amplifying TCR beta CDR3 regions. Second-round multiplex PCR came after a first-round RT-PCR that employed HTBI primers. One entry per CDR3 protein results from TCRdb running MiXCR on the multiplex PCR reads. The sample comprises about 400,000 distinct CDR3 sequences, 15% to 19% of which are singletons, and about 7.3% rests with the top ten. Sequences were obtained from peripheral blood. The source is a woman aged 18 to 35 with stable Graves' hyperthyroidism.

J is TRBJ1-1 and V is TRBV28, with 7 bases lining up with TRBD1. The germline gives CDR1 MDHEN, CDR2 SYDVKM. The length of the CDR3 is 12 residues. With 5 bases clipped from V and 8 bases from J, the junction kept 5 bases outside the gene matches. The CDR3 DNA sequence: TGTGCCAGCAGTGTAGACAGGGTGGAAGCTTTCTTT. Translating it yields CASSVDRVEAFF.

This clonotype was detected ten times or more. The chain joins TRBV12-3 or TRBV12-4 to TRBJ2-2; a weak D match, TRBD2 (5 bases). V lost 5 bases and J 8 bases, leaving 9 bases between the germline ends. The CDR3 covers 12 residues. CDR3 region: CASSPEEGELFF. The CDR3 bases are TGTGCCAGCAGTCCGGAGGAGGGGGAGCTGTTTTTT.

This clonotype was detected ten times or more. The chain joins TRBV7-2 to TRBJ2-5; D is ambiguous. V was pared by 1 base and J by 7 bases, with 16 bases between. Germline V gives CDR1 SGHTA, CDR2 FQGNSA. This CDR3 comprises 15 residues. CDR3 loop: CASSLVSDGTGTQYF. The DNA for the CDR3 is TGTGCCAGCAGCTTAGTCTCGGACGGCACCGGGACCCAGTACTTC. The variable domain in full, with the rest retrieved from reference TRBV7-2 and TRBJ2-5, is GAGVSQSPSNKVTEKGKDVELRCDPISGHTALYWYRQSLGQGLEFLIYFQGNSAPDKSGLPSDRFSAERTGGSVSTLTIQRTQQEDSAVYLCASSLVSDGTGTQYFGPGTRLLVL.

This clonotype was picked up many times. The chain has TRBV20-1 and TRBJ2-5, with 9 positions matching TRBD1. After removal of 5 bases from V and 1 base from J, the junction contained 8 bases not matched to a gene. The CDR3 is 15 residues long. Germline V lookup: CDR1 DFQATT, CDR2 SNEGSKA (reference sequence). The CDR3 spells CSAVDRGSFQETQYF. In DNA, the CDR3 is TGCAGTGCTGTAGACAGGGGGTCGTTCCAAGAGACCCAGTACTTC.

In its sample, this clonotype was seen many times. The rearrangement uses TRBV20-1 and TRBJ2-7; 8 nucleotides agree with TRBD1. V shed 0 bases, J shed 2 bases, and the junction held 3 bases outside the gene matches. This CDR3 has 14 amino acids. Germline CDR1 DFQATT, CDR2 SNEGSKA (reference sequence). The CDR3 DNA sequence: TGCAGTGCTAGAGATCCACAGGGGGCCTACGAGCAGTACTTC. Residues: CSARDPQGAYEQYF.

This clonotype has ten or more counts. This chain links TRBV2 with TRBJ1-6; no reliable D call. The germline V gene encodes CDR1 SNHLY and CDR2 FYNNEI. Trimming removed 7 bases at V and 0 bases at J, with 7 bases between. The CDR3 is 14 amino acids. The CDR3 reads CASKSSSYNSPLHF. The CDR3 DNA sequence: TGTGCCAGCAAAAGTAGCTCCTATAATTCACCCCTCCACTTT.

This clonotype was detected only a few times. This may be a read error, as it is one base from a much larger clone. J is TRBJ1-1 and V is TRBV12-3 or TRBV12-4; 7 nucleotides line up with TRBD1. This CDR3 has 12 residues. CDR3 sequence (DNA): TGTGCCAGCAGCTCGGGACAGTATGAAGCTTGCTTT. Its protein product is CASSSGQYEACF.

This clonotype has a count of ten or more. CDR3 residues: CAISESSFRGAKNIQYF. CDR3 DNA: TGTGCCATCAGTGAGTCGAGCTTCCGGGGGGCAAAAAACATTCAGTACTTC. The chain recombines TRBV10-3 with TRBJ2-4; maybe TRBD2 (7 bases). CDR1 and CDR2 (germline): ENHRY, SYGVKD. There are 17 residues in the CDR3. V lost 0 bases and J lost 4, with 16 bases in between.

This clonotype was recorded at least ten times. The chain has TRBV3-1 and TRBJ1-1; the D is unclear. Germline V gene data show CDR1 as LGHDT and CDR2 as YNNKEL (reference sequence). The V end lost 4 bases, the J end lost 4 bases, and 13 bases lay between the germline ends. This CDR3 region has 14 residues. The CDR3 nucleotides read TGTGCCAGCAGCCCAACCGGACCGGGCACTGAAGCTTTCTTT. Translated: CASSPTGPGTEAFF.

There are many counts of this clonotype. CDR3 DNA sequence: TGCGCCAGCAGCTCATGGGGTGGACGGGGAACGGATTCACCCCTCCACTTT. The encoded protein is CASSSWGGRGTDSPLHF. The gene calls are TRBV5-1 and TRBJ1-6; no firm D call. Germline CDR1 and CDR2: SGHRS and YFSETQ. CDR3 length: 17 residues. The V gene lost 3 bases and the J gene lost 8 bases, with 21 bases spanning the gap.

This clonotype has only a few counts. The V and J genes are TRBV11-2 and TRBJ2-3; 11 bases align to TRBD2. The CDR3 covers 18 residues. Trimming removed 3 bases from V and 4 bases from J; junction bases left unmatched: 12. Germline CDR1 reads SGHAT; CDR2 reads FQNNGV. The CDR3 region is CASSFPRVLSGGADTQYF. The CDR3, as DNA: TGTGCCAGCAGCTTCCCAAGGGTCCTTAGCGGGGGGGCAGATACGCAGTATTTT.

This clonotype was seen at least ten times. The chain links TRBV7-2 to TRBJ1-2, with D hard to call. V was trimmed by 5 bases and J by 7 bases, leaving 17 bases between them. The CDR3 has 14 amino acids. The germline V gene has CDR1 SGHTA and CDR2 FQGNSA. The CDR3 sequence is CASSRDKVVGGYTF. In DNA, the CDR3 is TGTGCCAGCAGCAGAGATAAAGTGGTCGGTGGCTACACCTTC.

The table lists this clonotype with many counts. This chain connects TRBV4-1 to TRBJ2-5; 7 bases are shared with TRBD2. Germline V lookup: CDR1 MGHRA, CDR2 YSYEKL. The junction had 13 bases not matched to a gene; V was cut back by 4 bases and J by 5 bases. The CDR3 runs 16 residues. CDR3 in amino acids: CASSLPAGRGGETQYF. In nucleotides, the CDR3 is TGCGCCAGCAGCCTCCCAGCGGGGCGGGGCGGGGAGACCCAGTACTTC.

V gene TRBV4-2 combines with J gene TRBJ1-6; tentative D call: TRBD1 (5 bases). The CDR3 spans 16 residues. Germline-derived CDR1 and CDR2 are LGHNA and YNFKEQ. Trimming took 0 bases from V and 6 from J, leaving 12 bases between them. The DNA for the CDR3 is TGTGCCAGCAGCCAAGAAATAGGGACCCTTAATTCACCCCTCCACTTT. Its translation: CASSQEIGTLNSPLHF.

This clonotype was seen at least ten times. DNA for the CDR3: TGTGCCAGCAGCAACACAGGGAACACTGAAGCTTTCTTT. Encoded protein: CASSNTGNTEAFF. V usage is TRBV6-1 and J usage is TRBJ1-1, with a tentative D call TRBD1 (5 bases). Germline V CDR1 and CDR2: MNHNS, SASEGT. Between the trimmed V and J ends, which lost 6 bases and 1 base, there was a span of 9 bases. The CDR3 totals 13 residues.

Many counts were recorded for this clonotype. The chain carries TRBV19 and TRBJ1-3, with D tentatively TRBD1 (6 bases). V was shortened by 3 bases and J by 4 bases, with 13 bases between the two germline ends. The germline V gene has CDR1 LNHDA and CDR2 SQIVND (reference sequence). The CDR3 extends over 15 amino acids. Here the CDR3 reads CASSIYRGAGNTIYF. CDR3 DNA: TGTGCCAGTAGTATTTACCGGGGGGCAGGAAACACCATATATTTT.

This clonotype was seen repeatedly, ten times or more. The V gene is TRBV20-1, the J gene TRBJ1-1, with unresolved D. Germline loops: CDR1 DFQATT, CDR2 SNEGSKA (reference sequence). V lost 4 bases and J lost 3, with 15 bases in between. CDR3 length: 14 amino acids. CDR3 DNA sequence: TGCAGTGCTACGGCCATTGGCGCGGACACTGAAGCTTTCTTT. This sequence encodes CSATAIGADTEAFF.

This clonotype was counted between two and nine times. The J gene is TRBJ1-2, the V gene TRBV3-1, with 8 bases identical to TRBD1. CDR3 length equals 11 residues. Germline V gene lookup returns CDR1 LGHDT and CDR2 YNNKEL (reference sequence). J gave up 11 bases and V 5 bases, and 4 bases lay outside the gene matches. The CDR3 DNA is TGTGCCAGCAGCGTGGACAGGGAGTACACCTTC. Its protein product is CASSVDREYTF.

Ten or more counts support this clonotype. The chain combines TRBV2 with TRBJ1-2; D might be TRBD1 (5 bases). Germline CDR1 and CDR2: SNHLY and FYNNEI. Trimming cost V 4 bases and J 8 bases, with 14 bases left between them. The CDR3 has 13 residues. The CDR3 region has the DNA TGTGCCAGCAGTGGGGACGCTCCCTGGGGCTACACCTTC. Translating gives CASSGDAPWGYTF.

As for this clonotype: One junction end disagrees with the germline gene, perhaps due to a read error. CDR3 region: CSARTANRPQHF. CDR3 sequence (DNA): TGCAGTGCTAGGACCGCTAATCGGCCCCAGCATTTT. The rearrangement joins TRBV20-1 to TRBJ1-5; D uncertain. The CDR3 runs 12 residues. From germline, CDR1 is DFQATT and CDR2 SNEGSKA (reference sequence).

This clonotype appeared a few times. A read error may be the cause here, since a much bigger clone is one base away. The V call is TRBV12-5, the J call TRBJ1-5; D gene unclear. The ends were cut back, 7 bases at V and 6 bases at J, with 13 bases in the middle. This CDR3 region has 13 residues. Germline V CDR1 and CDR2: LGHNT, FRNRAP. In nucleotides, the CDR3 is TGTGCTAGTGCCTCGCGGGGAAGTCAGCCCCAGCATTTT. This gives the protein CASASRGSQPQHF.

This clonotype appeared many times. The chain has TRBV6-2 or TRBV6-3 and TRBJ1-1; no reliable D call. V was clipped by 4 bases and J by 6 bases, with 18 bases between them. The CDR3 is made up of 15 amino acids. The germline CDR1 and CDR2 sequences are MNHEY and SVGEGT. DNA for the CDR3: TGTGCCAGCAGTTGGGCAGCCCTTAATGGTGCTGAAGCTTTCTTT. This translates into CASSWAALNGAEAFF.

The CDR3 protein is CASARGSRDQPQHF. The CDR3 nucleotides are TGTGCCAGCGCCCGGGGAAGTAGGGATCAGCCCCAGCATTTT. This chain uses TRBV7-9 with TRBJ1-5; D is uncertain. The CDR3 contains 14 residues. The germline V gene encodes CDR1 SEHNR and CDR2 FQNEAQ (reference sequence). Trimming pared 8 bases from V and 5 bases from J, leaving 16 bases between. Drawing the rest from reference TRBV7-9 and TRBJ1-5, the complete variable domain is DTGVSQNPRHKITKRGQNVTFRCDPISEHNRLYWYRQTLGQGPEFLTYFQNEAQLEKSRLLSDRFSAERPKGSFSTLEIQRTEQGDSAMYLCASARGSRDQPQHFGDGTRLSIL.

This clonotype was counted a few times. The chain is built from TRBV6-4 and TRBJ2-1; 8 bases match TRBD2. From germline, CDR1 is MRHNA and CDR2 SNTAGT. The junction had 2 bases not matched to a gene; V was cut back by 0 bases and J by 4 bases. This CDR3 comprises 15 residues. The CDR3 DNA sequence: TGTGCCAGCAGTGACTCGGCGGGGGGTTACAATGAGCAGTTCTTC. Amino acid sequence: CASSDSAGGYNEQFF.